The clone carrying this T cell receptor beta chain was counted between two and nine times. This sample is part of a study of patients and donors after allogeneic stem cell transplantation. TCRdb analysed the RT-PCR reads with MiXCR anew, one entry per CDR3 protein. The data contain some 87,000 distinct CDR3 sequences, roughly 52% of them singletons. This receptor was identified in a human donor who was either an allogeneic HSCT recipient or a stem cell or donor lymphocyte infusion donor (not recorded which). It is not recorded whose cells these are; they may come from a transplant donor. The sequenced material came from blood, either unsorted or a sorted T cell fraction (not recorded which).

CDR3 coding DNA: TGTGCCAGCAGTTCTACAGGGGGCAACTATGGCTACACCTTC. Amino acid sequence: CASSSTGGNYGYTF. The V call is TRBV27, the J call TRBJ1-2; 9 nucleotides agree with TRBD1. V lost 4 bases, J lost 2 bases, and 2 bases stayed unmatched. Germline CDR1 MNHEY, CDR2 SMNVEV (reference sequence). The CDR3 runs to 14 residues.